Sequencing of this T cell receptor beta chain was carried out in a study of blood T cell repertoires in COVID-19. The wider study: T cells, B-cell-depleted T cells, or PBMCs provided the cDNA or gDNA that served as material.

This clone showed up just once. At the DNA level, this CDR3 is encoded by other sequences in the same sample as well. Using immunoSEQ multiplex PCR, the repertoire was profiled, and TCRdb retains in-frame clones only, with some absent. The sample gives 250,000 or so clones, about nine tenths of which show up once; less than 8% is in the top ten. V lost 2 bases and J 2 bases, leaving 7 bases between the germline ends. The CDR3 has 13 residues. Germline V gene data show CDR1 as SGHNT and CDR2 as YYREEE (reference sequence). The clonotype comes from a man aged 55 to 69 with acute or convalescent COVID-19. Specimen: peripheral blood. The V call is TRBV5-4, the J call TRBJ2-5; D call uncertain. The CDR3 loop reads CASSFGQQETQYF. The CDR3 bases are TGTGCCAGCAGCTTTGGGCAGCAAGAGACCCAGTACTTC.